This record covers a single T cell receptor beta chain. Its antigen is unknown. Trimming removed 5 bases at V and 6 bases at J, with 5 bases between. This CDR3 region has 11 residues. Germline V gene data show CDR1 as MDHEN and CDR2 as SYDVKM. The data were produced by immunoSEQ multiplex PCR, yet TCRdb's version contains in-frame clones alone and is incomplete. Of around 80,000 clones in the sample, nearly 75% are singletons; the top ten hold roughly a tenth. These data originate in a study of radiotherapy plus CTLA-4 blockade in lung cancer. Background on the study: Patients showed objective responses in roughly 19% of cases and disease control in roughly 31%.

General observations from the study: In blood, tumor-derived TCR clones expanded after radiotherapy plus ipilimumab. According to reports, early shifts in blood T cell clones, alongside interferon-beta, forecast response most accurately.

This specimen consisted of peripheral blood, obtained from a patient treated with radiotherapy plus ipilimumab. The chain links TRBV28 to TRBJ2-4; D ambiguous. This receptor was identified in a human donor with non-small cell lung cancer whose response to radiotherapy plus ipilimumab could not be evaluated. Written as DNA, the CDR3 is TGTGCCAGCAGTATCGGAAACATTCAGTACTTC. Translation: CASSIGNIQYF. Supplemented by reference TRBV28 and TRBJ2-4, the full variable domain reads DVKVTQSSRYLVKRTGEKVFLECVQDMDHENMFWYRQDPGLGLRLIYFSYDVKMKEKGDIPEGYSVSREKKERFSLILESASTNQTSMYLCASSIGNIQYFGAGTRLSVL.